This TCR beta chain was documented in a study of identifying expanded T cells in peripheral blood. Whole-study results and caveats: Roughly 1.2 clones differed between technical replicates, versus around 15 and 18 over time. Clone count variance between approximately 2-week samples rose with total template count.

On this clone: Its antigen is currently unknown.

Some clones are missing from TCRdb's copy, which holds only in-frame ones; the method was immunoSEQ multiplex PCR. The repertoire has 50,000 to 65,000 clones, more than 70% of them found once; the top ten carry 3% to 4%. The CDR3 spans 15 residues. CDR1 MNHEY and CDR2 SVGAGI come from the germline V gene. After removal of 10 bases from V and 3 bases from J, the junction contained 9 bases not matched to a gene. No infections or other immune events were documented during collection. The TCR comes from a person aged 18 to 70 in good health. The sequenced sample consisted of blood. This chain connects TRBV6-5 to TRBJ2-3; TRBD2 agrees at 11 bases. The DNA of the CDR3 is TGTGCCAACAAACCTAGCGGGAGGTGTACAGATACGCAGTATTTT. The encoded protein is CANKPSGRCTDTQYF.